The 31 T cell receptor beta chains below all came from one sample that was sequenced in a study of neurological immune-mediated disorders. TCRdb itself ran the 5' RACE reads through MiXCR, one entry per CDR3 protein. Of 50,000 or so distinct CDR3 sequences listed, over 15% are singletons. Sequenced: PBMCs. The source is a man in his sixties in good health.

This clonotype was counted many times. The J gene is TRBJ2-1, the V gene TRBV11-2; D is unclear. CDR1 and CDR2 (germline): SGHAT, FQNNGV. Trimming took off 1 base at V and 0 bases at J, with 10 bases between the two ends. The CDR3 sequence is 16 residues long. CDR3 amino acids: CASSLGGIGSYNEQFF. DNA for the CDR3: TGTGCCAGCAGCTTAGGTGGGATCGGCTCCTACAATGAGCAGTTCTTC.

At least ten counts were recorded for this clonotype. V usage is TRBV5-1 and J usage is TRBJ2-5; the D gene could be TRBD1 or TRBD2 (5 bases each). This CDR3 region has 16 residues. CDR1 SGHRS and CDR2 YFSETQ come from the germline V gene. V lost 2 bases, J lost 5 bases, and 19 bases lay in between. CDR3 bases: TGCGCCAGCAGCTTCCGCCGGGACCTGCGAGGGGAGACCCAGTACTTC. It is translated as CASSFRRDLRGETQYF.

Of note for this clonotype: Because the CDR3's place on the DNA is in doubt, the DNA is left out and the CDR3 is given as listed by TCRdb. CDR3 protein: CASSFYICSSGLAEETQYF. This rearrangement joins TRBV9 to TRBJ2-5; the table's D call, TRBD2, was not checked against the DNA. The CDR3 spans 19 amino acids, including both terminal residues. Germline V gene lookup returns CDR1 SGDLS and CDR2 YYNGEE.

The chain is built from TRBV7-2 and TRBJ2-2; no firm D call. From germline, CDR1 is SGHTA and CDR2 FQGNSA. This CDR3 is built from 15 residues. V lost 7 bases and J 3 bases, leaving 15 bases between the germline ends. In DNA, the CDR3 is TGTGCCAGCACCCCCATGCCAAAAGACACCGGGGAGCTGTTTTTT. Translating gives CASTPMPKDTGELFF. The whole variable domain, remainder taken from reference TRBV7-2 and TRBJ2-2, is GAGVSQSPSNKVTEKGKDVELRCDPISGHTALYWYRQSLGQGLEFLIYFQGNSAPDKSGLPSDRFSAERTGGSVSTLTIQRTQQEDSAVYLCASTPMPKDTGELFFGEGSRLTVL.

This clonotype occurred many times. J is TRBJ2-2 and V is TRBV5-1; tentative D call: TRBD1 (5 bases). The CDR3 has 16 residues. V gave up 0 bases and J gave up 0 bases, with 9 bases separating them. Germline assignment: CDR1 SGHRS and CDR2 YFSETQ. CDR3 nucleotides: TGCGCCAGCAGCTTGGAGGGGATCCCGAACACCGGGGAGCTGTTTTTT. This encodes CASSLEGIPNTGELFF.

The table lists this clonotype with many counts. The chain links TRBV2 to TRBJ1-1; D remains unclear. The CDR3 runs to 13 residues. With 3 bases removed from V and 7 bases from J, the gap between germline ends came to 12 bases. The germline V gene encodes CDR1 SNHLY and CDR2 FYNNEI. Here the CDR3 reads CASSDWVKDEAFF. The CDR3 DNA reads TGTGCCAGCAGTGACTGGGTAAAGGATGAAGCTTTCTTT.

The sample holds many counts of this clonotype. The J gene is TRBJ1-3, the V gene TRBV9; 7 bases match TRBD1. J was trimmed by 1 base and V by 4 bases; bases with no gene match: 11. Germline V gives CDR1 SGDLS, CDR2 YYNGEE. This CDR3 is built from 17 residues. The CDR3 loop reads CASSTRTGWGSGNTIYF. In DNA form, the CDR3 reads TGTGCCAGCAGCACCCGGACAGGTTGGGGATCTGGAAACACCATATATTTT.

For this clonotype: The junction does not match germline at one end; this may be a read error. The chain employs TRBV28 and TRBJ2-1; 9 nucleotides match TRBD1. The CDR3 loop spans 15 amino acids. Per germline, CDR1 MDHEN and CDR2 SYDVKM. The CDR3 region is CTSTIRDRVYNEQFF. The DNA of the CDR3 is TGTACCAGCACTATCCGGGACAGGGTCTACAATGAGCAGTTCTTC. Full variable domain (rest looked up from reference TRBV28 and TRBJ2-1): DVKVTQSSRYLVKRTGEKVFLECVQDMDHENMFWYRQDPGLGLRLIYFSYDVKMKEKGDIPEGYSVSREKKERFSLILESASTNQTSMYLCTSTIRDRVYNEQFFGPGTRLTVL.

The chain carries TRBV6-5 and TRBJ1-5; no firm D call. CDR3 size: 13 residues. V lost 6 bases and J 5 bases, leaving 11 bases between the germline ends. CDR1 and CDR2 (germline): MNHEY, SVGAGI. CDR3 sequence (DNA): TGTGCCAGCAGCTCCGACCGGTATCAGCCCCAGCATTTT. It codes for CASSSDRYQPQHF.

Ten or more counts support this clonotype. The chain has TRBV27 and TRBJ2-7, with D possibly TRBD2 on 5 matching bases. Trimming took 4 bases from V and 3 from J, leaving 16 bases between them. The CDR3 is made up of 15 amino acids. The germline gives CDR1 MNHEY, CDR2 SMNVEV (reference sequence). The CDR3 bases are TGTGCCAGCAGTTGGGTAAGCGGCCTTAACTACGAGCAGTACTTC. Its translation is CASSWVSGLNYEQYF.

The sample holds many counts of this clonotype. The V gene is TRBV27, the J gene TRBJ2-6; no clear D. Germline-derived CDR1 and CDR2 are MNHEY and SMNVEV (reference sequence). With 10 bases removed from V and 1 base from J, the gap between germline ends came to 5 bases. The CDR3 sequence is 12 residues long. CDR3 sequence reads: CATFSGANVLTF. In nucleotides, the CDR3 is TGTGCCACCTTTTCTGGGGCCAACGTCCTGACTTTC.

The V call is TRBV29-1, the J call TRBJ2-7; D unclear. The V end was cut by 7 bases, the J end by 3 bases, with 16 bases between. The CDR3 sequence is 13 residues long. The V gene's germline CDR1 is SQVTM and CDR2 ANQGSEA. CDR3 loop: CSASERAGYEQYF. CDR3 nucleotides: TGCAGCGCAAGCGAGAGAGCTGGCTACGAGCAGTACTTC.

At least ten counts were recorded for this clonotype. The V gene is TRBV6-5, the J gene TRBJ2-6; D is undetermined. Trimming took off 6 bases at V and 4 bases at J, with 16 bases between the two ends. CDR1 and CDR2 (germline): MNHEY, SVGAGI. The length of the CDR3 is 16 residues. CDR3 loop: CASRPTENLGANVLTF. The CDR3 DNA sequence: TGTGCCAGCAGGCCGACGGAGAATTTGGGGGCCAACGTCCTGACTTTC.

This clonotype has ten or more counts. CDR3 residues: CASSLGGASYNEQFF. CDR3 nucleotides: TGCGCCAGCAGCTTGGGGGGGGCGTCCTACAATGAGCAGTTCTTC. The J gene is TRBJ2-1, the V gene TRBV5-1, with D perhaps TRBD1 or TRBD2 (6 bases each). Germline V CDR1 and CDR2: SGHRS, YFSETQ. Between the trimmed V and J ends, which lost 0 bases and 1 base, there was a span of 8 bases. The CDR3 is made up of 15 amino acids.

This clonotype was seen many times. CDR3: CASSLAGLAEQGEQFF. As DNA, the CDR3 is TGCGCCAGCAGCTTGGCCGGACTAGCGGAGCAGGGTGAGCAGTTCTTC. The rearrangement joins TRBV5-1 to TRBJ2-1, with 10 bases identical to TRBD2. With V trimmed by 0 bases and J by 9 bases, 9 bases remained unmatched. Germline V gene sequence: CDR1 SGHRS, CDR2 YFSETQ. The CDR3 is 16 residues long.

This clonotype was seen ten or more times. This sequence joins TRBV5-1 and TRBJ2-7; D remains ambiguous. The CDR3 consists of 15 residues. V was trimmed by 0 bases and J by 6 bases, leaving 16 bases between them. Germline V lookup: CDR1 SGHRS, CDR2 YFSETQ. In DNA, the CDR3 is TGCGCCAGCAGCTTGGGGTCCCAGCTTTCTGTCGAGCAGTACTTC. Amino acid sequence: CASSLGSQLSVEQYF.

The rearrangement links TRBV11-3 to TRBJ2-1; possible D gene TRBD2, 6 bases. Looked up from germline, CDR1 is SGHNT and CDR2 is YENEEA. The CDR3 is 17 residues long. The V gene lost 5 bases and the J gene lost 5 bases, with 22 bases spanning the gap. The CDR3: CASSPGKWREGNNEQFF. CDR3 nucleotide sequence: TGTGCCAGCAGCCCTGGGAAATGGCGGGAAGGGAACAATGAGCAGTTCTTC.

The chain carries TRBV5-5 and TRBJ2-7, with TRBD1 identical over 7 bases. J was trimmed by 2 bases and V by 6 bases; bases with no gene match: 11. This CDR3 spans 15 amino acids. The germline gives CDR1 SGHKS, CDR2 YYEKEE (reference sequence). Here the CDR3 reads CASILDRYTAYEQYF. CDR3 nucleotides: TGTGCCAGCATCCTGGACAGGTATACTGCCTACGAGCAGTACTTC.

Turning to this clonotype: The junction shows a germline mismatch at one end, possibly a read error. This chain links TRBV7-2 with TRBJ2-3; D call uncertain. The CDR3 spans 15 residues. The germline CDR1 and CDR2 sequences are SGHTA and FQGNSA. CDR3: CVSSLGRASTDTQYF. DNA of the CDR3: TGTGTCAGCAGCTTAGGCAGAGCTAGCACAGATACGCAGTATTTT.

This clonotype was observed at least ten times. This sequence joins TRBV6-2 or TRBV6-3 and TRBJ1-2; D not certain. Between the trimmed V and J ends, which lost 6 bases and 4 bases, there was a span of 6 bases. The CDR3 is 11 residues long. CDR1 and CDR2 (germline): MNHEY, SVGEGT. CDR3 amino acids: CASRQTYGYTF. CDR3 coding DNA: TGTGCCAGCAGGCAGACCTATGGCTACACCTTC.

Comments on this clonotype: A much larger clone differs from this one at a single base, so this may be a read error. Lacking the conserved final phenylalanine or tryptophan, this CDR3 likely reflects a read error. The genes are TRBV28 and TRBJ2-5; no firm D call. V was shortened by 8 bases and J by 0 bases, with 10 bases between the two germline ends. This CDR3 has 13 amino acids. The germline CDR1 and CDR2 sequences are MDHEN and SYDVKM. CDR3 in amino acids: CASRRVYQETQYY. The CDR3 bases are TGTGCCAGCCGTAGGGTGTACCAAGAGACCCAGTACTAC.

This clonotype was observed at least ten times. V and J are TRBV6-5 and TRBJ1-6; D possibly corresponds to TRBD1 (5 bases). Germline V gene sequence: CDR1 MNHEY, CDR2 SVGAGI. V shed 5 bases and J shed 4 bases, with 18 bases lying between them. The CDR3 loop spans 17 amino acids. DNA of the CDR3: TGTGCCAGCAGTAGATCGGCAGGGTTGGGATATAATTCACCCCTCCACTTT. This translates into CASSRSAGLGYNSPLHF.

At least ten counts were recorded for this clonotype. The chain joins TRBV7-2 to TRBJ2-5, with 8 bases fitting TRBD1. Germline CDR1 reads SGHTA; CDR2 reads FQGNSA. V lost 2 bases to trimming and J lost 5 bases; unmatched junction nucleotides: 4. The CDR3 loop spans 14 amino acids. CDR3 sequence (DNA): TGTGCCAGCAGCTTACGAACAGGGGGGGAGACCCAGTACTTC. Amino acid sequence: CASSLRTGGETQYF.

This clonotype was recorded many times. The chain uses TRBV9 and TRBJ2-5, with 12 bases fitting TRBD2. V was clipped by 0 bases and J by 5 bases; unmatched bases: 2. The CDR3 length is 15 residues. Germline CDR1 reads SGDLS; CDR2 reads YYNGEE. The CDR3 sequence: CASSVVGLAGETQYF. CDR3 nucleotides: TGTGCCAGCAGCGTAGTCGGACTAGCGGGGGAGACCCAGTACTTC.

This clonotype showed up many times. The J gene is TRBJ2-7, the V gene TRBV5-1, with D perhaps matching TRBD1 (6 bases). Trimming cost V 1 base and J 4 bases, with 15 bases left between them. Germline-derived CDR1 and CDR2 are SGHRS and YFSETQ. The CDR3 covers 15 residues. CDR3 coding DNA: TGCGCCAGCAGCTTGAATCTGGGGGCATGGTACGAGCAGTACTTC. This translates into CASSLNLGAWYEQYF.

The chain recombines TRBV28 with TRBJ2-5; no firm D call. The germline V and J ends were trimmed by 2 bases and 0 bases, with 13 bases remaining between them. Per germline, CDR1 MDHEN and CDR2 SYDVKM. The CDR3 has 16 amino acids. Here the CDR3 reads CASSLRGRSYQETQYF. The CDR3 DNA reads TGTGCCAGCAGTTTAAGAGGCAGATCCTACCAAGAGACCCAGTACTTC.

This clonotype appeared many times. The chain joins TRBV7-3 to TRBJ2-2; 14 positions match TRBD2. Unmatched junction bases numbered 11, after V lost 4 bases and J lost 4 bases. Looked up from germline, CDR1 is SGHTA and CDR2 is FQGTGA. CDR3 length equals 19 residues. This chain's CDR3 is CASSSTGTSGSRGTGELFF. In DNA, the CDR3 is TGTGCCAGCAGCTCCACCGGGACTAGCGGGAGTAGGGGCACCGGGGAGCTGTTTTTT. The full variable domain, in which reference TRBV7-3 and TRBJ2-2 provide the parts outside the CDR3, is GAGVSQTPSNKVTEKGKYVELRCDPISGHTALYWYRQSLGQGPEFLIYFQGTGAADDSGLPNDRFFAVRPEGSVSTLKIQRTERGDSAVYLCASSSTGTSGSRGTGELFFGEGSRLTVL.

This clonotype was observed many times. V gene TRBV20-1 combines with J gene TRBJ1-2, with TRBD1 matching 8 bases. Trimming cost V 2 bases and J 8 bases; bases outside gene matches: 10. The germline gives CDR1 DFQATT, CDR2 SNEGSKA (reference sequence). This CDR3 has 14 amino acids. The CDR3 reads CSARQTGVTGGYTF. The CDR3 DNA sequence: TGCAGTGCTAGACAGACAGGGGTGACGGGAGGCTACACCTTC.

The V and J genes are TRBV5-1 and TRBJ2-3, with D hard to call. Trimming stripped 4 bases from V and 0 bases from J, with 9 bases between. The CDR3 is 14 residues long. Germline V CDR1 and CDR2: SGHRS, YFSETQ. Here the CDR3 reads CASSPVPSTDTQYF. The CDR3 DNA follows: TGCGCCAGCAGCCCGGTCCCTAGCACAGATACGCAGTATTTT.

This clonotype was seen ten or more times. This rearrangement joins TRBV4-3 to TRBJ2-1, with D perhaps TRBD2 (5 bases). CDR3 length equals 13 residues. Per the germline V gene, CDR1 is LGHNA and CDR2 is YSLEER. With 1 base removed from V and 15 bases from J, the gap between germline ends came to 16 bases. CDR3 region: CASSQAPAGRPFF. In DNA, the CDR3 is TGCGCCAGCAGCCAAGCCCCGGCGGGTCGTCCGTTCTTC.

This clonotype was counted only a few times. This chain connects TRBV11-2 to TRBJ2-3, with 7 bases matching TRBD2. This CDR3 has 15 residues. Germline V gene data show CDR1 as SGHAT and CDR2 as FQNNGV. The V and J ends lost 0 bases and 4 bases, in that order; junction bases with no gene match: 4. CDR3 region: CASSLEGGRADTQYF. Written as DNA, the CDR3 is TGTGCCAGCAGCTTAGAAGGTGGGAGGGCAGATACGCAGTATTTT.